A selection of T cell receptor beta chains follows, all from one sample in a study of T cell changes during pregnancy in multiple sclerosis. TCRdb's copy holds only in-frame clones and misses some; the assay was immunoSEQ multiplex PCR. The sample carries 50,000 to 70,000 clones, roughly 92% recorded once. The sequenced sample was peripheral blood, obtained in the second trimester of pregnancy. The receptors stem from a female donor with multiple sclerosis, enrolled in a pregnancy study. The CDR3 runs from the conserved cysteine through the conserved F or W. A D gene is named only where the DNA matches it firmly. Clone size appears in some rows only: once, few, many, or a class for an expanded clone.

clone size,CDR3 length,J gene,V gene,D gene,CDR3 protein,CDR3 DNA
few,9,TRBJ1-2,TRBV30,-,CACQAGYTF,TGTGCCTGTCAGGCTGGCTACACCTTC
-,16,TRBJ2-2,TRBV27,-,CASSLSWLTGAGELFF,TGTGCCAGCAGTCTCAGCTGGCTAACGGGAGCCGGGGAGCTGTTTTTT
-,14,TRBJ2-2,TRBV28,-,CASSSTIRFGELFF,TGTGCCAGCAGTTCGACTATCCGGTTCGGGGAGCTGTTTTTT
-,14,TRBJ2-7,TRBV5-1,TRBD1,CASSLVTGDYEQYF,TGCGCCAGCAGCTTGGTCACAGGGGACTACGAGCAGTACTTC
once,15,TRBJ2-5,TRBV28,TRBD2,CASRQSGRVGETQYF,TGTGCCAGCAGACAGAGCGGGAGGGTCGGAGAGACCCAGTACTTC
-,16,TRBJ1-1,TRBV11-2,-,CASSSFPRQMNTEAFF,TGTGCCAGCAGCTCCTTCCCACGACAGATGAACACTGAAGCTTTCTTT
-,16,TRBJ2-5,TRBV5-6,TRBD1,CASSLPQGAFQETQYF,TGTGCCAGCAGCTTGCCTCAGGGGGCCTTCCAAGAGACCCAGTACTTC
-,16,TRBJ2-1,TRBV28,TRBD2,CASSLSLPGLANEQFF,TGTGCCAGCAGTTTATCCCTGCCGGGACTAGCGAATGAGCAGTTCTTC
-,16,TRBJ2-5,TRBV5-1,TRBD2,CASSSGGARSQETQYF,TGCGCCAGCAGCTCCGGGGGGGCCAGATCCCAAGAGACCCAGTACTTC
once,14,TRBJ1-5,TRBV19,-,CATSTGQSNQPQHF,TGTGCCACATCAACCGGACAGAGCAATCAGCCCCAGCATTTT
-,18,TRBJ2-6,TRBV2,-,CASSATGQLLSGANVLTF,TGTGCCAGCAGTGCGACGGGACAACTTCTTTCTGGGGCCAACGTCCTGACTTTC
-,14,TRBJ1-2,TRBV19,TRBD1,CASSPGQGAHGYTF,TGTGCCAGTAGTCCAGGACAGGGGGCCCATGGCTACACCTTC
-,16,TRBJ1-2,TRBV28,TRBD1,CASTQIRGQGLYGYTF,TGTGCCAGCACTCAGATTCGAGGACAGGGGCTGTATGGCTACACCTTC
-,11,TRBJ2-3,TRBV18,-,CASSPLDTQYF,TGTGCCAGCTCACCCCTAGATACGCAGTATTTT
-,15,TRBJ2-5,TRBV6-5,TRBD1,CASSYIRTGVETQYF,TGTGCCAGCAGTTACATAAGGACAGGGGTGGAGACCCAGTACTTC
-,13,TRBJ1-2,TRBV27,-,CASSFSVNYGYTF,TGTGCCAGCAGTTTTTCGGTGAACTATGGCTACACCTTC
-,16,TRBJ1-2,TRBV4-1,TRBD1,CASSQPGQEINYGYTF,TGCGCCAGCAGCCAGCCGGGACAGGAAATTAACTATGGCTACACCTTC
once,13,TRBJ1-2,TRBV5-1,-,CASRQQQGDGYTF,TGCGCCAGCCGCCAACAACAGGGAGATGGCTACACCTTC
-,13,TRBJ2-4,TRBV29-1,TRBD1,CSARQGTKNIQYF,TGCAGCGCACGACAGGGTACCAAAAACATTCAGTACTTC
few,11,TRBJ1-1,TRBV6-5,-,CASSYNREAFF,TGTGCCAGCAGTTATAACAGGGAAGCTTTCTTT
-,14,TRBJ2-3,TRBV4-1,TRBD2,CASSHLAGADTQYF,TGCGCCAGCAGCCACTTAGCGGGAGCAGATACGCAGTATTTT
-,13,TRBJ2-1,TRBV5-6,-,CASAGRIHNEQFF,TGTGCCAGCGCTGGCCGAATTCACAATGAGCAGTTCTTC